The text below deals with one T cell receptor (beta chain). Antigen specificity is unknown. Germline CDR1 is KGHDR and CDR2 is SFDVKD. V lost 8 bases and J 3 bases, leaving 15 bases between the germline ends. This CDR3 comprises 15 residues. The source of the sample is a study of T cell repertoires in cytomegalovirus infection. TCRdb re-derived calls from the reads in MiXCR, one entry per CDR3 protein. The sample has about 110,000 distinct CDR3 sequences; roughly 30% are singletons. The receptor comes from a human donor in good health (CMV status not recorded). Some clones in this sample may be carry-over from other donors' samples. The chain links TRBV24-1 to TRBJ2-2; tentative D call: TRBD2 (5 bases). Sequences were derived from CD8+ T cells from cultured PBMCs, sampled from culture after CMV antigen stimulation. The CDR3 spells CATKGVTWDTGELFF. The CDR3 bases are TGTGCCACCAAGGGAGTCACGTGGGACACCGGGGAGCTGTTTTTT.